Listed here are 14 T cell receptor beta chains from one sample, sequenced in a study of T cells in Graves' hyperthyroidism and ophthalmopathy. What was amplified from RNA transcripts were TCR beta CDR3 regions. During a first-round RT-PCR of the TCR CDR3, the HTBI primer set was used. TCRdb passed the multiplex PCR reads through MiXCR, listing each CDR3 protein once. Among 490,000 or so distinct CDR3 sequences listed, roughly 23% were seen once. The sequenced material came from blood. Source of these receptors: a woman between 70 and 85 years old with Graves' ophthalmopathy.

In DNA, the CDR3 is TGTGCCAGCAGCCTCGGGACTAGCGGGAGGGGACCCTACGAGCAGTTCTTC. Translating gives CASSLGTSGRGPYEQFF. The V gene is TRBV27, the J gene TRBJ2-7; TRBD2 agrees at 16 bases. The tail of the sequence fits TRBJ2-1 better, so the J call may be wrong. In germline, CDR1 is MNHEY, CDR2 SMNVEV (reference sequence). The CDR3 is 17 amino acids.

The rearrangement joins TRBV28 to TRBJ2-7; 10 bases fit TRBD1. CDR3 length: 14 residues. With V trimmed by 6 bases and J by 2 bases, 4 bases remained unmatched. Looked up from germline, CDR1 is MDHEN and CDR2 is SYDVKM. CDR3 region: CASRRTGGTYEQYF. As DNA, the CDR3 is TGTGCCAGCAGGAGGACAGGGGGTACCTACGAGCAGTACTTC.

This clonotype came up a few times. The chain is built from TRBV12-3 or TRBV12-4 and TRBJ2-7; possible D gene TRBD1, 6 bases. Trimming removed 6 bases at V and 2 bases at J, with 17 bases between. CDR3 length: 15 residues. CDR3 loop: CASRPRGHLTYEQYF. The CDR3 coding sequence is TGTGCCAGCAGGCCCCGGGGACACCTAACCTACGAGCAGTACTTC.

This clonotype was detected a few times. The CDR3 nucleotides are TGCGCCAGCAGCTTGTTAGGGACAGGGGACTACGAGCAGTACTTC. Amino acid sequence: CASSLLGTGDYEQYF. This rearrangement joins TRBV5-1 to TRBJ2-7; 10 bases fit TRBD1. The CDR3 extends over 15 amino acids. The germline V gene has CDR1 SGHRS and CDR2 YFSETQ. Trimming at V came to 1 base and at J to 3 bases, leaving 4 bases not matched to a gene.

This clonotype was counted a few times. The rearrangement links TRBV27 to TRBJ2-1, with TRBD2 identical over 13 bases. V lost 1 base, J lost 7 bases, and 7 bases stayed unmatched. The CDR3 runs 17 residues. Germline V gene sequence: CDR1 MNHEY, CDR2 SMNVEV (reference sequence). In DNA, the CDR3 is TGTGCCAGCAGTTTATGGGGTTGGACTAGCGGGAGTAATGAGCAGTTCTTC. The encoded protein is CASSLWGWTSGSNEQFF.

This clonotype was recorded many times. The CDR3 is CASSSLQGAYEQYF. For the CDR3, the DNA is TGTGCCAGCAGCTCGTTACAGGGGGCCTACGAGCAGTACTTC. The rearrangement joins TRBV7-2 to TRBJ2-7; 8 bases match TRBD1. The germline CDR1 and CDR2 sequences are SGHTA and FQGNSA. The CDR3 length is 14 residues. Trimming took 4 bases from V and 2 from J; bases not matched to a gene: 4.

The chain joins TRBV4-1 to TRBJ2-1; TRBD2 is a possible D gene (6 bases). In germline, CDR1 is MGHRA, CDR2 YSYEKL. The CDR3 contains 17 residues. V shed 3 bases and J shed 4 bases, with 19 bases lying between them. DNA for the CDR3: TGCGCCAGCAGCCACCCACTAGCTAGGAGGGAATACAATGAGCAGTTCTTC. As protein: CASSHPLARREYNEQFF.

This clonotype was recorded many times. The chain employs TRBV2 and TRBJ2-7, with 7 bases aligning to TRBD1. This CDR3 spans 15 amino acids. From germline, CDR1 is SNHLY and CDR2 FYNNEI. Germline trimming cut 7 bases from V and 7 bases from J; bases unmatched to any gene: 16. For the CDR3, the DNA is TGTGCCAGCACCCCCCCCCAGGGGGTCTTAGAAGAGCAGTACTTC. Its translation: CASTPPQGVLEEQYF.

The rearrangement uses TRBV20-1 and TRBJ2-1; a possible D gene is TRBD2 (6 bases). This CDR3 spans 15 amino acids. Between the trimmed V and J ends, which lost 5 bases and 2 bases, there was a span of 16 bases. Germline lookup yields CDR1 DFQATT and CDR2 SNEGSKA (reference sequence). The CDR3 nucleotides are TGCAGTGCTGAGGAACCTAGCGAGACCTACAATGAGCAGTTCTTC. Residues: CSAEEPSETYNEQFF.

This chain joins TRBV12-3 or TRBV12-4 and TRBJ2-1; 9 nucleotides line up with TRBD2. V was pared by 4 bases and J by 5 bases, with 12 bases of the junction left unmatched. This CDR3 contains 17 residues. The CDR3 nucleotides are TGTGCCAGCAGTTCCCCGCTGGGCTCTAGCGGGGACAATGAGCAGTTCTTC. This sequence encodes CASSSPLGSSGDNEQFF.

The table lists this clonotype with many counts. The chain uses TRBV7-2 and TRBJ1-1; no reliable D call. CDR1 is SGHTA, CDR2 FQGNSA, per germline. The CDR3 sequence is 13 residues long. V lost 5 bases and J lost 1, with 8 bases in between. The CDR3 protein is CASSHKTNTEAFF. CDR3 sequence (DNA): TGTGCCAGCAGCCACAAAACGAACACTGAAGCTTTCTTT.

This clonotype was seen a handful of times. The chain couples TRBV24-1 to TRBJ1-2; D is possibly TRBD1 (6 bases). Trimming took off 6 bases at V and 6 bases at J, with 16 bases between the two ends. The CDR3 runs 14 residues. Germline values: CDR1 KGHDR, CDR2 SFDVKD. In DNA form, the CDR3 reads TGTGCCACCAGTCCCTTTACAGGGAGGGATGGCTACACCTTC. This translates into CATSPFTGRDGYTF.

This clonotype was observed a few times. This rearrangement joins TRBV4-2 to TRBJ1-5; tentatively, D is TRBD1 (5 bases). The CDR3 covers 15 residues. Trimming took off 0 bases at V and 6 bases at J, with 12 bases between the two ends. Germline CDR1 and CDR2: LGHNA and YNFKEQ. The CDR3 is CASSQDAQGRQPQHF. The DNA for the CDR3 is TGTGCCAGCAGCCAAGACGCCCAGGGACGTCAGCCCCAGCATTTT.

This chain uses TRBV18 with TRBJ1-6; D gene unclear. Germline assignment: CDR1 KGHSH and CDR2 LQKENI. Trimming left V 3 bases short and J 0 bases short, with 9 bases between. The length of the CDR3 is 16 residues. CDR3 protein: CASSPTGASYNSPLHF. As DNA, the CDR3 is TGTGCCAGCTCACCGACTGGAGCCTCCTATAATTCACCCCTCCACTTT.